These 21 T cell receptor beta chains were sequenced from one sample in a study of T cell responses to AZD1222 COVID-19 vaccine. Produced via immunoSEQ multiplex PCR; TCRdb's table is partial and in-frame only. This table holds 130,000 to 150,000 clones, around 89% found once. This specimen was peripheral blood, taken on day 0 of AZD1222 vaccination. Source of these receptors: an adult in good health.

The rearrangement uses TRBV3-1 (or the pseudogene TRBV3-2) and TRBJ1-5; D may be TRBD1 (5 bases). Deletions cut 3 bases from V and 0 bases from J, with 9 bases between. The germline CDR1 and CDR2 sequences are LGHDT and YNNKEL (reference sequence). The CDR3 is 15 amino acids. This CDR3 is CASSQGLLSNQPQHF. CDR3 DNA sequence: TGTGCCAGCAGCCAGGGACTCCTTAGCAATCAGCCCCAGCATTTT.

This chain links TRBV28 with TRBJ2-6; 7 bases are shared with TRBD1. V was pared by 6 bases and J by 0 bases, with 2 bases of the junction left unmatched. Germline V gives CDR1 MDHEN, CDR2 SYDVKM. There are 15 residues in the CDR3. The CDR3 here is CASSRDSSGANVLTF. The CDR3 coding sequence is TGTGCCAGCAGCAGGGACAGCTCTGGGGCCAACGTCCTGACTTTC. The variable domain in full, with the rest retrieved from reference TRBV28 and TRBJ2-6, is DVKVTQSSRYLVKRTGEKVFLECVQDMDHENMFWYRQDPGLGLRLIYFSYDVKMKEKGDIPEGYSVSREKKERFSLILESASTNQTSMYLCASSRDSSGANVLTFGAGSRLTVL.

The genes are TRBV19 and TRBJ1-2; a weak D match, TRBD1 (6 bases). The CDR3 has 18 amino acids. Germline CDR1 reads LNHDA; CDR2 reads SQIVND (reference sequence). V lost 4 bases and J 2 bases, leaving 23 bases between the germline ends. CDR3 sequence reads: CASSRAGASRDENYGYTF. CDR3 bases: TGTGCCAGTAGTAGGGCGGGGGCCTCTCGAGACGAAAACTATGGCTACACCTTC.

The V call is TRBV6-6, the J call TRBJ2-1; D unclear. The V and J ends lost 8 bases and 0 bases respectively, with 8 bases between them. Germline V gene sequence: CDR1 MNHNY, CDR2 SVGAGI (reference sequence). The CDR3 spans 13 residues. The CDR3 spells CASGSSSYNEQFF. CDR3 nucleotides: TGTGCCAGCGGAAGCTCCTCCTACAATGAGCAGTTCTTC.

The CDR3 is CASSPNTGQMNTEAFF. The CDR3 nucleotides read TGTGCCAGCTCACCTAACACGGGACAGATGAACACTGAAGCTTTCTTT. This sequence joins TRBV18 and TRBJ1-1, with TRBD1 identical over 7 bases. The CDR3 runs 16 residues. Germline CDR1 reads KGHSH; CDR2 reads LQKENI. V gave up 3 bases and J gave up 0 bases; unmatched junction bases: 7.

The J gene is TRBJ1-6, the V gene TRBV3-1 (or the pseudogene TRBV3-2), with D unclear. The germline V gene has CDR1 LGHDT and CDR2 YNNKEL (reference sequence). The CDR3 covers 16 residues. Trimming stripped 7 bases from V and 5 bases from J, with 18 bases between. CDR3 nucleotide sequence: TGTGCCAGCACCACAATAGCGGAGGGAAATAATTCACCCCTCCACTTT. This gives the protein CASTTIAEGNNSPLHF.

The chain carries TRBV12-3 or TRBV12-4 and TRBJ1-2, with a weak D call TRBD1 (5 bases). Between the trimmed V and J ends, which lost 5 bases and 2 bases, there was a span of 9 bases. This CDR3 spans 13 amino acids. CDR3 in amino acids: CASSGALNYGYTF. The CDR3 region has the DNA TGTGCCAGCAGTGGGGCGTTGAACTATGGCTACACCTTC.

The chain is built from TRBV2 and TRBJ2-5; 12 positions agree with TRBD2. The CDR3 is 15 amino acids. The germline gives CDR1 SNHLY, CDR2 FYNNEI. V shed 2 bases, J shed 5 bases, and the junction held 3 bases outside the gene matches. This CDR3 is CASSESLAGGETQYF. CDR3 in DNA: TGTGCCAGCAGTGAATCGCTAGCGGGAGGGGAGACCCAGTACTTC.

The chain links TRBV27 to TRBJ2-1; TRBD2 agrees at 8 bases. Trimming took 5 bases from V and 3 from J; bases not matched to a gene: 12. The CDR3 runs 17 residues. CDR1 is MNHEY, CDR2 SMNVEV, per germline (reference sequence). Here the CDR3 reads CASSPQRETVVYNEQFF. The CDR3 region has the DNA TGTGCCAGCAGTCCCCAGCGGGAGACAGTGGTCTACAATGAGCAGTTCTTC.

This sequence joins TRBV30 and TRBJ2-1, with 8 nucleotides matching TRBD1. The CDR3 spans 12 residues. Per germline, CDR1 GTSNPN and CDR2 SVGIG (reference sequence). Trimming removed 2 bases from V and 7 bases from J; junction bases left unmatched: 1. CDR3 nucleotides: TGTGCCTGGAGTTACAGGGGGAATGAGCAGTTCTTC. Residues: CAWSYRGNEQFF.

DNA of the CDR3: TGTGCCAGCAGCCTCGGACTAGAAATCCAAGAGACCCAGTACTTC. This sequence encodes CASSLGLEIQETQYF. The J gene is TRBJ2-5, the V gene TRBV9; 7 positions match TRBD2. V lost 4 bases, J lost 1 base, and 7 bases stayed unmatched. Germline V gene lookup returns CDR1 SGDLS and CDR2 YYNGEE. This CDR3 is built from 15 residues.

The rearrangement uses TRBV3-1 (or the pseudogene TRBV3-2) and TRBJ1-3; D gene unclear. Germline CDR1 is LGHDT and CDR2 is YNNKEL (reference sequence). This CDR3 is built from 15 residues. V lost 0 bases, J lost 4 bases, and 10 bases lay in between. The CDR3 nucleotides are TGTGCCAGCAGCCAAGATTCGACACGCGGAAACACCATATATTTT. Residues: CASSQDSTRGNTIYF.

V and J are TRBV12-5 and TRBJ2-5; 11 nucleotides align to TRBD2. In germline, CDR1 is LGHNT, CDR2 FRNRAP. V lost 2 bases to trimming and J lost 1 base; unmatched junction nucleotides: 6. The CDR3 sequence is 17 residues long. The CDR3 spells CASGLLIAGGLQETQYF. CDR3 nucleotides: TGTGCTAGTGGTTTGCTGATAGCGGGGGGGCTCCAAGAGACCCAGTACTTC.

The rearrangement joins TRBV7-9 to TRBJ1-3; TRBD1 aligns across 9 bases. Looked up from germline, CDR1 is SEHNR and CDR2 is FQNEAQ (reference sequence). Trimming at V came to 5 bases and at J to 2 bases, leaving 4 bases not matched to a gene. CDR3 size: 15 residues. DNA for the CDR3: TGTGCCAGCAGCCCGGACAGGGGAGCTGGAAACACCATATATTTT. Translation: CASSPDRGAGNTIYF.

The chain combines TRBV27 with TRBJ2-7, with D perhaps TRBD2 (6 bases). V lost 5 bases, J lost 4 bases, and 12 bases lay in between. The germline CDR1 and CDR2 sequences are MNHEY and SMNVEV (reference sequence). The CDR3 loop spans 13 amino acids. The CDR3 sequence is CASSQGRSYEQYF. Here the CDR3 DNA reads TGTGCCAGCAGTCAAGGGAGGTCTTACGAGCAGTACTTC.

CDR3 nucleotide sequence: TGTGCCACCAGCAGAGGTAGCACCACTAATGAAAAACTGTTTTTT. Encoded protein: CATSRGSTTNEKLFF. The V and J genes are TRBV15 and TRBJ1-4; no firm D call. Germline V gene lookup returns CDR1 LNHNV and CDR2 YYDKDF (reference sequence). The CDR3 sequence is 15 residues long. V was clipped by 1 base and J by 2 bases, with 8 bases between them.

This rearrangement joins TRBV7-2 to TRBJ1-2; 10 nucleotides line up with TRBD1. Germline assignment: CDR1 SGHTA and CDR2 FQGNSA. V was clipped by 1 base and J by 6 bases; unmatched bases: 8. CDR3 size: 16 residues. The CDR3 DNA is TGTGCCAGCAGCTTAGGACAGGGGGCGAGTGCGGATGGCTACACCTTC. It is translated as CASSLGQGASADGYTF. The full variable domain, with the rest looked up from reference TRBV7-2 and TRBJ1-2, is GAGVSQSPSNKVTEKGKDVELRCDPISGHTALYWYRQSLGQGLEFLIYFQGNSAPDKSGLPSDRFSAERTGGSVSTLTIQRTQQEDSAVYLCASSLGQGASADGYTFGSGTRLTVV.

V gene TRBV10-1 combines with J gene TRBJ2-7, with TRBD1 matching over 7 bases. The CDR3 loop spans 15 amino acids. Germline CDR1 and CDR2: WNHNN and SYGVQD (reference sequence). The V segment lost 10 bases and the J segment 1 base; nucleotides outside the gene matches: 13. CDR3 sequence: CANSGTATSSYEQYF. The CDR3 DNA reads TGCGCCAACTCCGGGACAGCTACCTCTTCCTACGAGCAGTACTTC.

The chain joins TRBV11-2 to TRBJ1-2; D is uncertain. V lost 0 bases to trimming and J lost 5 bases, with 7 bases between them. The germline gives CDR1 SGHAT, CDR2 FQNNGV. This CDR3 is built from 13 residues. CDR3 residues: CASSLDARYGYTF. DNA of the CDR3: TGTGCCAGCAGCTTAGATGCGCGATATGGCTACACCTTC.

This chain connects TRBV5-8 to TRBJ2-3, with 7 bases fitting TRBD2. The length of the CDR3 is 14 residues. Trimming took 4 bases from V and 2 from J; bases not matched to a gene: 4. CDR1 is SGHTS, CDR2 YDEGEE, per germline. The CDR3 bases are TGTGCCAGCAGCCGAGGGACTACCACAGATACGCAGTATTTT. Translation: CASSRGTTTDTQYF.

The chain has TRBV18 and TRBJ2-3; 8 bases fit TRBD2. The V segment lost 3 bases and the J segment 3 bases; nucleotides outside the gene matches: 2. This CDR3 contains 14 residues. Germline values: CDR1 KGHSH, CDR2 LQKENI. CDR3 DNA: TGTGCCAGCTCACCGGCGGGAGGAACAGATACGCAGTATTTT. Translating it yields CASSPAGGTDTQYF.